This T cell receptor beta chain was obtained from a study of blood T cell repertoires in COVID-19 (dated by TCRdb to the early 2020s). About the full investigation: Samples covering the acute and convalescent phases of COVID-19 were provided by collaborators in the United States, Italy and Spain. The dataset comprised deeply sampled blood TCRbeta repertoires from subjects exposed to, actively infected with, or recovered from COVID-19. The repertoires were made available in a free public database intended to serve as a resource for research on the immune response to SARS-CoV-2. A de-identified subject ID, COVID-19 status, age in years and sex were almost always included in the sample metadata. Where available, HLA class I and class II types were taken from metadata supplied by the sample provider and were not determined by assay-based typing. The material from the prospective study consisted of cDNA or gDNA derived from T cells, B-cell-depleted T cells, or PBMCs. Samples came from the ongoing ImmuneRACE study (first 160 participants) plus 1,254 subjects from 6 global collaborators. Overall study results and their limits: The amount of clinical and demographic metadata varied by source and participant and was provided uncurated.

Collaborating institutions collected whole blood in K2EDTA tubes following their own protocols. For TCRbeta analysis, collaborators shipped samples in one of three forms: frozen whole blood, isolated PBMCs, or DNA extracted from either of those sample types. The immunoSEQ Assay, a bias-controlled multiplex PCR, was used to amplify TCRbeta CDR3 regions from genomic DNA. Per the source publication's procedure: The number of nucleated cells in each sample was estimated by amplification of reference gene primers within the assay. Sequence reads were collapsed and filtered to measure the absolute abundance of every unique TCRbeta CDR3 rearrangement. For each sample, productive Simpson clonality was calculated as the square root of Simpson's diversity index across productive rearrangements. This is the immuneACCESS table as TCRdb keeps it, with only in-frame sequences that have V and J called. A part of the clones is gone; compared with another copy, unresolved V genes explain less than half, and the rest is unexplained. That table gives V, J and clone size, and the DNA gave D and trimming. Here the sample has about 100,000 clones; about 91% occur a single time. 6.8% of the sample rests with the top ten.

For this clone: No antigen is known for it. Base qualities are not recorded, but no much larger clone differs from it by a single base.

This TCR came from a man aged 50 to 60 with active or convalescent COVID-19. Sample: peripheral blood.

The CDR3 protein: CATSRVDRNSGYTF. The sequenced DNA: TGTGCCACCAGCAGAGTAGACAGGAATTCTGGCTACACCTTC. The V and J genes are TRBV15 and TRBJ1-2, with TRBD1 as a weak D call on 6 bases. The junction carries 13 bases between V and J, which are trimmed by 1 base and 7 bases respectively. Per the germline V gene (reference sequence), LNHNV is the CDR1 and YYDKDF is the CDR2. The CDR3 has 14 amino acids, counting the end cysteine and phenylalanine. Kept here is only the CDR3 DNA, which spans 42 bases and is read in frame from base 1. Beyond the CDR3, the reference TRBV15 and TRBJ1-2 genes provide the residues; the full variable domain reads: DAMVIQNPRYQVTQFGKPVTLSCSQTLNHNVMYWYQQKSSQAPKLLFHYYDKDFNNEADTPDNFQSRRPNTSFCFLDIRSPGLGDTAMYLCATSRVDRNSGYTFGSGTRLTVV.